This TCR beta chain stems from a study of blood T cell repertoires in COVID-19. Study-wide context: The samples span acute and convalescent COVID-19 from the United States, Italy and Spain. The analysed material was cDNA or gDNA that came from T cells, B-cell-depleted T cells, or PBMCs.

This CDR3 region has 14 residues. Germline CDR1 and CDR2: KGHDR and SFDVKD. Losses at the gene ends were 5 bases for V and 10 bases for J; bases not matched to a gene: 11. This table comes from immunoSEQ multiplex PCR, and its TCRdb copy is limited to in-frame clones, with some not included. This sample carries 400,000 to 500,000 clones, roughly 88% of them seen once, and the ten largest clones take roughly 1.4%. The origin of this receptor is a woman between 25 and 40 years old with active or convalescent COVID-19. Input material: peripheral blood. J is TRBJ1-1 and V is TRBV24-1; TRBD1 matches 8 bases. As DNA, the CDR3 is TGTGCCACCAGTGTCGCGGACAGGGTCGGGGGAGCTTTCTTT. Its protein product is CATSVADRVGGAFF.